The entry below describes one T cell receptor (beta chain). This CDR3 is 16 amino acids long. The J segment lost 2 bases and the V segment lost 5 bases, leaving 9 bases of the junction unmatched. Germline assignment: CDR1 LGHNT and CDR2 FRNRAP. The data were obtained in a study of blood T cell repertoires in COVID-19. Looking at the study overall: There were acute and convalescent COVID-19 samples, and they came from the United States, Italy and Spain. T cells, B-cell-depleted T cells, or PBMCs provided the cDNA or gDNA that served as material.

Donors in Cohort 3 who had recovered were those with two negative PCRs, healthcare professional clearance, or resolution of their symptoms. Method: immunoSEQ multiplex PCR; TCRdb's copy keeps in-frame clones and lacks some. Found here are 150,000 to 200,000 clones, more than 70% of them singletons; the top ten hold approximately 6%. This TCR was sampled from a middle-aged man who had recovered from COVID-19. Sequencing used PBMCs or T cells enriched from blood (not recorded which). The rearrangement links TRBV12-5 to TRBJ2-3, with TRBD2 matching over 8 bases. CDR3 nucleotide sequence: TGTGCTAGTGGTCCACTCCTAGCGGGCTACACAGATACGCAGTATTTT. It yields the protein CASGPLLAGYTDTQYF.